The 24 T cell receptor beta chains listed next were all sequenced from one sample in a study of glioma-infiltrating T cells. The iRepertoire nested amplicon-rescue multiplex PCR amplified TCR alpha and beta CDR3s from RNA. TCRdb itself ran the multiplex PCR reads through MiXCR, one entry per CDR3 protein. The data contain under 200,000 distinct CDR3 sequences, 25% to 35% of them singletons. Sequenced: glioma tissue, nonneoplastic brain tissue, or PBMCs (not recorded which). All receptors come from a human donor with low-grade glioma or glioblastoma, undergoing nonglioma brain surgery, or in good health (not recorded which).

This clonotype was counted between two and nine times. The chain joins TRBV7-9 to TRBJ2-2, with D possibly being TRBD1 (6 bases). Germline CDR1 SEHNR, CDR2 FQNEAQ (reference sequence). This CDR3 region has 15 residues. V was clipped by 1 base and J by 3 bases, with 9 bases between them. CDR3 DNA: TGTGCCAGCAGCTTAGATCAGGGGTACACCGGGGAGCTGTTTTTT. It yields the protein CASSLDQGYTGELFF.

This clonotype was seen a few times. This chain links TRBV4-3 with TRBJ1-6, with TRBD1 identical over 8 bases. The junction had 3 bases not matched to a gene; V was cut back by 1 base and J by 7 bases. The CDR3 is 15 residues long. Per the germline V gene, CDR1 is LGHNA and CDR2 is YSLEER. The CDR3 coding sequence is TGCGCCAGCAGCCAAGCCGCAGGGGGCAATTCACCCCTCCACTTT. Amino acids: CASSQAAGGNSPLHF.

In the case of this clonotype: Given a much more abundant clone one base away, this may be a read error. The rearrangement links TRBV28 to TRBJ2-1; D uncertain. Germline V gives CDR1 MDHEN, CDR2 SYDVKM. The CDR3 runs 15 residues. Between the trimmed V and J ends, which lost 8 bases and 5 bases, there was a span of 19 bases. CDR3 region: CASVGTVEIHNEQFF. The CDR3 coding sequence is TGTGCCAGCGTAGGCACAGTGGAAATCCACAATGAGCAGTTCTTC.

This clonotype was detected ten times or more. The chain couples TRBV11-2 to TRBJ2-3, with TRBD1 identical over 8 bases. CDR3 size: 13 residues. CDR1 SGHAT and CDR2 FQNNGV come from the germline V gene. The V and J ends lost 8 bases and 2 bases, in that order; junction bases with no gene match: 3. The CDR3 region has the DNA TGTGCCAGCGGACAGGGTTACACAGATACGCAGTATTTT. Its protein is CASGQGYTDTQYF.

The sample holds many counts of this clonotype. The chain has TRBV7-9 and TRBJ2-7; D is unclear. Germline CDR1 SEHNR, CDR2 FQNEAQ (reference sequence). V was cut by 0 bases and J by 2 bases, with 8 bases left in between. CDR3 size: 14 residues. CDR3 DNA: TGTGCCAGCAGCTTAGCTAACGGTGCCTACGAGCAGTACTTC. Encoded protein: CASSLANGAYEQYF.

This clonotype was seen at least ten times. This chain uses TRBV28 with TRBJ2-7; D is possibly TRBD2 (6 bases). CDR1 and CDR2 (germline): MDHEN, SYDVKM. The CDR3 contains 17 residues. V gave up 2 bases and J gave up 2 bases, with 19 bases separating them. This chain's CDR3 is CASSLDLPGTVTYEQYF. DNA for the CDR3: TGTGCCAGCAGTTTAGATCTCCCCGGGACTGTTACCTACGAGCAGTACTTC.

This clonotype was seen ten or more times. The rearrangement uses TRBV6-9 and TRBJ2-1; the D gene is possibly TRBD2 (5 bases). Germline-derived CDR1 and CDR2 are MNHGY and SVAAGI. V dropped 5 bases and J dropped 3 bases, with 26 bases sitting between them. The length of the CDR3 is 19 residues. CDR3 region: CASSPPHTRAHNNYNEQFF. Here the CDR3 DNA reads TGTGCCAGCAGTCCTCCCCACACTAGAGCACACAATAACTACAATGAGCAGTTCTTC.

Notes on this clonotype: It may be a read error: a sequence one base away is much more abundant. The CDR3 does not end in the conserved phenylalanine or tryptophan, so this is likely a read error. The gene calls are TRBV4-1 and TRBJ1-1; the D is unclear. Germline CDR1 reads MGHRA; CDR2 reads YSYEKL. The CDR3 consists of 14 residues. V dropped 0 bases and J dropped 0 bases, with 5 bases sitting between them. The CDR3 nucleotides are TGCGCCAGCAGCCAAGATGCCGTGAACACTGAAGCTTTCCTT. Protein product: CASSQDAVNTEAFL.

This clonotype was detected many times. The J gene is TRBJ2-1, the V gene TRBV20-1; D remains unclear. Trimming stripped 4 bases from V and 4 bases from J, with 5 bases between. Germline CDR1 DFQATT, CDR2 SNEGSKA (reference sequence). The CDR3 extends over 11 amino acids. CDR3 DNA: TGCAGTGCTAACTGGTACAATGAGCAGTTCTTC. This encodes CSANWYNEQFF.

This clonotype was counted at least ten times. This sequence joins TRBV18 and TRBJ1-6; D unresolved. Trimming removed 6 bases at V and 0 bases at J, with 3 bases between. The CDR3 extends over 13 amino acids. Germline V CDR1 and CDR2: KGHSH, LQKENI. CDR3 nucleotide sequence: TGTGCCAGCTCTGACTCCTATAATTCACCCCTCCACTTT. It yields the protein CASSDSYNSPLHF.

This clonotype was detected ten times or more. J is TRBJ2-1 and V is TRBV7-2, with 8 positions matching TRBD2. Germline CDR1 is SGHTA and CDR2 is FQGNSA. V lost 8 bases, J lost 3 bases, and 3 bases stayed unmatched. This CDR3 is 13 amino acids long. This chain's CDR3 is CASATSVYNEQFF. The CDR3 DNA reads TGTGCCAGCGCGACTAGCGTCTACAATGAGCAGTTCTTC.

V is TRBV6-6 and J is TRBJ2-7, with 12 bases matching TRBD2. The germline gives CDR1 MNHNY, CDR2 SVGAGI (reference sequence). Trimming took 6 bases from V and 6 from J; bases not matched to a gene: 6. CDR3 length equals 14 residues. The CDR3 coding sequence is TGTGCCAGCAGACTAGCGGGAGGCAGGGGCGAGCAGTACTTC. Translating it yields CASRLAGGRGEQYF.

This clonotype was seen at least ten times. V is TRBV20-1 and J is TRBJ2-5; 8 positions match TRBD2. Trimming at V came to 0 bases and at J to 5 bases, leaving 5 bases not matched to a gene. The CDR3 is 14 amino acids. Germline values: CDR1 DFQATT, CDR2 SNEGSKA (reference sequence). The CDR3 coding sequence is TGCAGTGCTAGAGATGGGACTAGTATGGAGACCCAGTACTTC. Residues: CSARDGTSMETQYF.

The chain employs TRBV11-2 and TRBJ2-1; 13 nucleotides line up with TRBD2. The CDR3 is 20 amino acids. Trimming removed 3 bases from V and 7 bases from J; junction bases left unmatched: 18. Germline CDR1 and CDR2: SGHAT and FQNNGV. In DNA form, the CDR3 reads TGTGCCAGCAGCTTGCTGACTAGCGGGAGGATGAAAACTACTTGGAATGAGCAGTTCTTC. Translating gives CASSLLTSGRMKTTWNEQFF.

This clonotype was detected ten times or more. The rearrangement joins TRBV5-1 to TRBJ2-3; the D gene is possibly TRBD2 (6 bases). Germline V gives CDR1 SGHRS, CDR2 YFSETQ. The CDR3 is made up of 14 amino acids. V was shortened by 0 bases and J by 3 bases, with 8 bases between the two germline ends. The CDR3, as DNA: TGCGCCAGCAGCTTGGGACTAGAAACAGATACGCAGTATTTT. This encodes CASSLGLETDTQYF.

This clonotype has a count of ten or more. CDR3 sequence reads: CSVERREVKFF. DNA of the CDR3: TGCAGCGTTGAAAGGCGGGAAGTGAAGTTCTTC. The chain has TRBV29-1 and TRBJ2-1, with D tentatively TRBD2 (6 bases). The CDR3 totals 11 residues. Germline V gives CDR1 SQVTM, CDR2 ANQGSEA. The V gene lost 2 bases and the J gene lost 14 bases, with 13 bases spanning the gap.

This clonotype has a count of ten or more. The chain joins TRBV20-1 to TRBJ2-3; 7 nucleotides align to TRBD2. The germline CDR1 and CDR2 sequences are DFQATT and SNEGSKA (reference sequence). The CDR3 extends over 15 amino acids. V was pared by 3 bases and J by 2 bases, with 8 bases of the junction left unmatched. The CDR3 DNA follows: TGCAGTGCTAGTAAGGAAAGCGGGAACACAGATACGCAGTATTTT. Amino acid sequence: CSASKESGNTDTQYF.

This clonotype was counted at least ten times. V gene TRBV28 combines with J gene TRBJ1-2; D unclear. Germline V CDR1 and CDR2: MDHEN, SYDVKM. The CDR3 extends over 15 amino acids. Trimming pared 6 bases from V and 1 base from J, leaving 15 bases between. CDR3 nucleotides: TGTGCCAGCAGGCCGCCGGATGGGATTAACTATGGCTACACCTTC. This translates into CASRPPDGINYGYTF.

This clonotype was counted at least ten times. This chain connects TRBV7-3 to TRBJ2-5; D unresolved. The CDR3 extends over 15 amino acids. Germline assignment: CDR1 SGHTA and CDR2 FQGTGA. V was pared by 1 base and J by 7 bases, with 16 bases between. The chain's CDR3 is CASSLIPGPSGTQYF. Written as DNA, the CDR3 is TGTGCCAGCAGCTTAATCCCCGGTCCTTCGGGGACCCAGTACTTC.

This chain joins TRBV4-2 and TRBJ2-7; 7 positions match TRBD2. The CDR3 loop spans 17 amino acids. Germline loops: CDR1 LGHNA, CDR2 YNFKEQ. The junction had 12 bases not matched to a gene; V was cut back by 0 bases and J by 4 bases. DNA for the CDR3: TGTGCCAGCAGCCAAGATAGGCTAGCGGAGTGGGCTTACGAGCAGTACTTC. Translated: CASSQDRLAEWAYEQYF.

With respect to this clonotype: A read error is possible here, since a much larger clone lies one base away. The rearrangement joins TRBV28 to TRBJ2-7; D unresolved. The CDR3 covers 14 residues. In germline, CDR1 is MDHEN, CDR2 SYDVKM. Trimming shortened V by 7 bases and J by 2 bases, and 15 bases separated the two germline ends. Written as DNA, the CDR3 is TGTGCCAGCACCGTCGATCTCCCCGCCTACGAGCAGTACTTC. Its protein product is CASTVDLPAYEQYF.

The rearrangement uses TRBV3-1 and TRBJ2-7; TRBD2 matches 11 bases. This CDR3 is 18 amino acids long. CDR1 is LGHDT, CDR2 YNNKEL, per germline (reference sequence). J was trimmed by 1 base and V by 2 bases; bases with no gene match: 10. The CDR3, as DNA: TGTGCCAGCAGCCAACCCGGACTAGCGGGCGACGTATCCTACGAGCAGTACTTC. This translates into CASSQPGLAGDVSYEQYF.

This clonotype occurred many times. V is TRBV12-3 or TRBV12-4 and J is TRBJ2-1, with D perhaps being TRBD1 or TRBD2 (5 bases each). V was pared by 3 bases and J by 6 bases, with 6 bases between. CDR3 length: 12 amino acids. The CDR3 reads CASSLGVNEQFF. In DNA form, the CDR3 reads TGTGCCAGCAGTTTGGGGGTCAATGAGCAGTTCTTC.

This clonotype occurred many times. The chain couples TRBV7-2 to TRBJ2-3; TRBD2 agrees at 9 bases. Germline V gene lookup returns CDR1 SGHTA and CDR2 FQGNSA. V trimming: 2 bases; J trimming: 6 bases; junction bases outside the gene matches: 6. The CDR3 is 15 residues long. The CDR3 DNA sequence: TGTGCCAGCAGCTTAAGGACTAGCGATTTGGATACGCAGTATTTT. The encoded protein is CASSLRTSDLDTQYF.